The subject of this entry is one TCR beta chain. What it binds is unknown. The data are from a study of PD-L1 blockade in urothelial cancer. Overall study context: The patients had undergone anywhere from 0 to 3 prior chemotherapy regimens.

The protocol was immunoSEQ multiplex PCR, while the TCRdb copy is restricted to in-frame clones and leaves out a portion. The table lists tens of thousands of clones, approximately 87% of them singletons. General study results and limits: Clonality of blood TCR below the median before treatment predicted better survival.

The time point here: pretreatment peripheral blood. The germline gives CDR1 MNHNS, CDR2 SASEGT. CDR3 length: 14 residues. V was trimmed by 4 bases and J by 3 bases, leaving 10 bases between them. The chain has TRBV6-1 and TRBJ1-5; D is ambiguous. The sample was PBMCs, taken around atezolizumab (anti-PD-L1) treatment. This clonotype was obtained from a man in his 60s with urothelial cancer. This chain's CDR3 is CASSVLGNNQPQHF. The CDR3 region has the DNA TGTGCCAGCAGTGTCCTCGGGAACAATCAGCCCCAGCATTTT.